These T cell receptor beta chains were read from a single sample in a study of T cell responses to AZD1222 COVID-19 vaccine. Assay used: immunoSEQ multiplex PCR; TCRdb lists only in-frame clones, some missing. The sample has some 130,000 clones, just over 90% seen once. The sample in question was peripheral blood, obtained on day 0 of AZD1222 vaccination. Source of these receptors: an adult in good health. The CDR3 runs from the conserved cysteine through the conserved F or W. Fields, in order: V gene, J gene, D gene, clone size, CDR3 protein, CDR3 DNA. A D gene is named only where the DNA matches it firmly. Expanded clones get a size class; other rows say once, few or many, or leave the size out.

>TRBV20-1|TRBJ2-7|.|.
CSASRDWTYEQYF
TGCAGTGCTAGTAGGGACTGGACCTACGAGCAGTACTTC
>TRBV7-9|TRBJ2-5|TRBD2|.
CASAYSGGETQYF
TGTGCCAGCGCCTATAGCGGGGGAGAGACCCAGTACTTC
>TRBV10-3|TRBJ2-1|.|.
CAISQVPVNVDNEQFF
TGTGCCATCAGTCAGGTTCCGGTTAACGTGGACAATGAGCAGTTCTTC
>TRBV27|TRBJ2-6|.|.
CASSWGFVGSLSGANVLTF
TGTGCCAGCAGTTGGGGGTTTGTAGGATCCCTCTCTGGGGCCAACGTCCTGACTTTC
>TRBV6-4|TRBJ2-1|TRBD2|few
CASSDTSGGANEQFF
TGTGCCAGCAGTGACACTAGCGGGGGGGCCAATGAGCAGTTCTTC
>TRBV7-2|TRBJ1-1|.|once
CASSLALDSKGSYTEAFF
TGTGCCAGCAGCTTAGCTCTGGACAGTAAAGGTTCCTACACTGAAGCTTTCTTT
>TRBV23-1|TRBJ1-2|.|few
CASSQCGNHDYGYTF
TGCGCCAGCAGTCAATGCGGCAATCACGACTATGGCTACACCTTC
>TRBV4-3|TRBJ1-2|.|.
CASSQDRSPGYGYTF
TGCGCCAGCAGCCAAGATCGGTCTCCGGGCTATGGCTACACCTTC
>TRBV28|TRBJ2-7|.|.
CASSSDNRVSHEQYF
TGTGCCAGCAGTTCCGATAACAGGGTTTCACACGAGCAGTACTTC
>TRBV10-3|TRBJ1-2|TRBD1|.
CAIRISAGGEHGYTF
TGTGCCATCAGGATTTCGGCAGGGGGTGAGCATGGCTACACCTTC
>TRBV5-1|TRBJ1-4|.|.
CASSLVQGRDEKLFF
TGCGCCAGCAGCTTAGTCCAGGGGCGGGATGAAAAACTGTTTTTT
>TRBV7-8|TRBJ1-5|TRBD1|.
CASSLSGTGYERQPQHF
TGTGCCAGCAGCTTAAGTGGGACAGGGTATGAAAGACAGCCCCAGCATTTT
>TRBV18|TRBJ2-7|.|.
CASSPMGVGEQYF
TGTGCCAGCTCACCCATGGGGGTTGGCGAGCAGTACTTC
>TRBV2|TRBJ2-7|.|.
CASRNNEQYF
TGTGCCAGCAGGAACAACGAGCAGTACTTC
>TRBV7-3|TRBJ2-2|.|.
CASSLKADAETGELFF
TGTGCCAGCAGCTTAAAGGCCGACGCGGAAACCGGGGAGCTGTTTTTT
>TRBV9|TRBJ1-2|TRBD1|.
CASSPGGLTTYGYTF
TGTGCCAGCAGCCCAGGGGGGTTGACGACCTATGGCTACACCTTC
>TRBV5-4|TRBJ2-3|.|few
CASSLEGLATTSTDTQYF
TGTGCCAGCAGCTTGGAGGGGCTAGCGACGACTAGCACAGATACGCAGTATTTT
>TRBV6-2/TRBV6-3|TRBJ2-7|.|.
CASSYSPRGHEQYF
TGTGCCAGCAGTTACTCACCCCGAGGCCACGAGCAGTACTTC
>TRBV29-1|TRBJ1-2|TRBD1|once
CSVPLWDRGLYGYTF
TGCAGCGTCCCTTTATGGGACAGGGGACTCTATGGCTACACCTTC
>TRBV6-1|TRBJ2-5|TRBD2|.
CASSVVGSGAGSQETQYF
TGTGCCAGCAGTGTGGTGGGCAGTGGAGCGGGGTCGCAAGAGACCCAGTACTTC
>TRBV19|TRBJ2-1|.|.
CASSPPYNEQFF
TGTGCCAGTAGCCCCCCCTACAATGAGCAGTTCTTC
>TRBV3-1/TRBV3-2|TRBJ2-3|.|.
CASSQEDPSISTDTQYF
TGTGCCAGCAGCCAAGAAGACCCTAGCATAAGCACAGATACGCAGTATTTT
>TRBV28|TRBJ1-1|.|.
CASTLESPFEAFF
TGTGCCAGCACTCTAGAGAGCCCTTTTGAAGCTTTCTTT
>TRBV30|TRBJ1-1|.|.
CAWKADRGEAFF
TGTGCCTGGAAGGCGGATAGAGGCGAAGCTTTCTTT